Listed here are 11 T cell receptor beta chains from one sample, sequenced in a study of graft-versus-host responses after intestinal transplantation. TCRdb keeps only in-frame clones here, not all; method: immunoSEQ multiplex PCR. The sample has around 100,000 clones, 90% to 95% seen once. Their antigens are not known. Source: unstimulated CD8+ T cells sorted from spleen or lymph node cells, taken before transplant. The receptors were sampled from a human donor who was the organ donor for an intestinal transplant.

J is TRBJ2-5 and V is TRBV9; 11 positions match TRBD1. Germline loops: CDR1 SGDLS, CDR2 YYNGEE. The CDR3 sequence is 16 residues long. The V segment lost 3 bases and the J segment 3 bases; nucleotides outside the gene matches: 7. This chain's CDR3 is CASSDPDRGLKETQYF. Here the CDR3 DNA reads TGTGCCAGCAGCGACCCGGACAGGGGGCTCAAAGAGACCCAGTACTTC.

The V call is TRBV11-2, the J call TRBJ2-3, with D possibly TRBD2 on 5 matching bases. V lost 3 bases to trimming and J lost 4 bases, with 11 bases between them. Germline assignment: CDR1 SGHAT and CDR2 FQNNGV. This CDR3 has 14 amino acids. This CDR3 reads CASSLDWSADTQYF. Here the CDR3 DNA reads TGTGCCAGCAGCTTGGACTGGTCGGCAGATACGCAGTATTTT.

The chain has TRBV11-2 and TRBJ1-2; D perhaps matches TRBD1 (6 bases). Looked up from germline, CDR1 is SGHAT and CDR2 is FQNNGV. Trimming pared 2 bases from V and 5 bases from J, leaving 15 bases between. The CDR3 loop spans 15 amino acids. CDR3 amino acids: CASSLWGGGGYGYTF. In DNA form, the CDR3 reads TGTGCCAGCAGCTTATGGGGAGGGGGAGGTTATGGCTACACCTTC. The whole variable domain, filled in from reference TRBV11-2 and TRBJ1-2, reads EAGVAQSPRYKIIEKRQSVAFWCNPISGHATLYWYQQILGQGPKLLIQFQNNGVVDDSQLPKDRFSAERLKGVDSTLKIQPAKLEDSAVYLCASSLWGGGGYGYTFGSGTRLTVV.

V is TRBV5-1 and J is TRBJ1-2; perhaps TRBD1 as D (6 bases). The CDR3 runs to 14 residues. V was cut by 3 bases and J by 8 bases, with 17 bases left in between. Germline CDR1 SGHRS, CDR2 YFSETQ. In DNA, the CDR3 is TGCGCCAGCAGCTCCTCTGTGACAGGCTACGGCTACACCTTC. It yields the protein CASSSSVTGYGYTF.

This chain uses TRBV13 with TRBJ2-7, with 10 bases identical to TRBD2. Germline loops: CDR1 PRHDT, CDR2 FYEKMQ (reference sequence). The CDR3 is 14 amino acids. The V segment lost 5 bases and the J segment 5 bases; nucleotides outside the gene matches: 6. The CDR3 coding sequence is TGTGCCAGCAGCACTAGCGGGAAAGTCCACGAGCAGTACTTC. It yields the protein CASSTSGKVHEQYF.

The chain joins TRBV14 to TRBJ2-1; 7 bases are shared with TRBD1. This CDR3 contains 16 residues. The ends lost 6 bases at V and 8 bases at J; junction bases unmatched: 16. Germline CDR1 is SGHDN and CDR2 is FVKESK. CDR3 loop: CASRDSRGRGWYEQFF. The CDR3 bases are TGTGCCAGCAGGGATAGTCGCGGCAGGGGGTGGTATGAGCAGTTCTTC.

V and J are TRBV15 and TRBJ2-1; 12 bases map to TRBD2. The junction had 9 bases not matched to a gene; V was cut back by 6 bases and J by 0 bases. Germline V gives CDR1 LNHNV, CDR2 YYDKDF (reference sequence). The CDR3 consists of 18 residues. The CDR3 region has the DNA TGTGCCACCAGGTCTTGGCTAGCGGGAGGGAGCTCCTACAATGAGCAGTTCTTC. The encoded protein is CATRSWLAGGSSYNEQFF.

The chain couples TRBV7-2 to TRBJ2-1; TRBD2 matches 7 bases. Germline values: CDR1 SGHTA, CDR2 FQGNSA. This CDR3 region has 16 residues. V shed 1 base, J shed 2 bases, and the junction held 5 bases outside the gene matches. In DNA, the CDR3 is TGTGCCAGCAGCTTAGTCGCCAGCGGGGCCTACAATGAGCAGTTCTTC. This sequence encodes CASSLVASGAYNEQFF.

CDR3: CASCTRGTRNEKLFF. In DNA, the CDR3 is TGTGCCAGCTGCACGAGGGGGACACGGAATGAAAAACTGTTTTTT. This chain connects TRBV28 to TRBJ1-4, with D possibly TRBD1 on 6 matching bases. The CDR3 extends over 15 amino acids. V was cut by 8 bases and J by 5 bases, with 18 bases left in between. The germline gives CDR1 MDHEN, CDR2 SYDVKM.

This clone was counted once. The gene calls are TRBV7-3 and TRBJ2-7; TRBD2 agrees at 7 bases. CDR1 is SGHTA and CDR2 is FQGTGA in the germline V gene. The CDR3 contains 14 residues. Trimming took 2 bases from V and 6 from J; bases not matched to a gene: 7. The CDR3 bases are TGTGCCAGCAGCTTAGGACTAGATCGCAGCGAGCAGTACTTC. Protein product: CASSLGLDRSEQYF.

This chain joins TRBV28 and TRBJ1-4, with D possibly being TRBD1 (5 bases). V was pared by 2 bases and J by 9 bases, with 13 bases between. CDR1 and CDR2 (germline): MDHEN, SYDVKM. The CDR3 is made up of 14 amino acids. The CDR3 reads CASSLQGRVKKLFF. CDR3 in DNA: TGTGCCAGCAGTTTACAGGGACGAGTGAAAAAACTGTTTTTT.